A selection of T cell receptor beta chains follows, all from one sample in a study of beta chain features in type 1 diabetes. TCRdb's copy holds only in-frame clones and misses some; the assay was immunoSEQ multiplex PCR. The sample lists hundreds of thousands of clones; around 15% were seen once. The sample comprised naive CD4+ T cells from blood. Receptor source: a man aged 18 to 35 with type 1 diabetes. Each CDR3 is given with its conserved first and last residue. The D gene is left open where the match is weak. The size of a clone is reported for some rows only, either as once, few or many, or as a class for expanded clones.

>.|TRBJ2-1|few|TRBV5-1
TGCGCCAGCAGCTTGGTCCAAAGCTCCTACAATGAGCAGTTCTTC
CASSLVQSSYNEQFF
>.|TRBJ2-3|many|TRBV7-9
TGTGCCAGCAGCCACGACAGCCTGCCCACAGATACGCAGTATTTT
CASSHDSLPTDTQYF
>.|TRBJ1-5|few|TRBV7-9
TGTGCCAGCAGTCAACAAAAGGGCAATAGCAATCAGCCCCAGCATTTT
CASSQQKGNSNQPQHF
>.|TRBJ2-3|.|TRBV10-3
TGTGCCATCAGTAAAACAAAGGGGGGACAAGAGGATACGCAGTATTTT
CAISKTKGGQEDTQYF
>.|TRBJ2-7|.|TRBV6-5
TGTGCCAGCAGTTACGCAGGGGTCGGGCACGAGCAGTACTTC
CASSYAGVGHEQYF
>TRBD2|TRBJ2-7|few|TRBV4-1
TGCGCCAGCAGCCGACCGACTAGCGGGAGGTACGAGCAGTACTTC
CASSRPTSGRYEQYF
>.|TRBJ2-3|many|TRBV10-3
TGTGCCATCAGAGGCAGGGACCCAGATACGCAGTATTTT
CAIRGRDPDTQYF
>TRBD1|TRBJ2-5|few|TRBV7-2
TGTGCCAGCAGCTCCATGTCACAGGGGACCCAAGAGACCCAGTACTTC
CASSSMSQGTQETQYF
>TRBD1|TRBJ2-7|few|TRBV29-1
TGCAGCGTGGGTGGGACAGCGAATTCCTACGAGCAGTACTTC
CSVGGTANSYEQYF
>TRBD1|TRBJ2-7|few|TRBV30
TGTGCCTGGAAGGGGGCCCGCTACGAGCAGTACTTC
CAWKGARYEQYF
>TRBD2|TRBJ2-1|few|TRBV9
TGTGCCAGCAGCGGGACTAGCGGGACCTACAATGAGCAGTTCTTC
CASSGTSGTYNEQFF
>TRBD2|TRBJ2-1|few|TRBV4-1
TGCGCCAGCAGCCAAGATGGATCCCCTAGCGGCTCCTACAATGAGCAGTTCTTC
CASSQDGSPSGSYNEQFF
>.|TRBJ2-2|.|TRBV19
TGTGCCAGTAGCCCAACTCACACCGGGGAGCTGTTTTTT
CASSPTHTGELFF
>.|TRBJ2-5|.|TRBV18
TGTGCCAGCTCACCATCGTTGGTGGGAGAGACCCAGTACTTC
CASSPSLVGETQYF
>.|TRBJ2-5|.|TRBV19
TGTGCCAGTAGTCAACGGTTGGCAGCATTTCAAGAGACCCAGTACTTC
CASSQRLAAFQETQYF
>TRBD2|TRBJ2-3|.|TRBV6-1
TGTGCCAGCAGTGAAAGTAGCGGGAGGGTGGGGAATACGCAGTATTTT
CASSESSGRVGNTQYF
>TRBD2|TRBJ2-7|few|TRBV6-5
TGTGCCACTTCACAGGCGCTAGCGGGGTTGAACGAGCAGTACTTC
CATSQALAGLNEQYF
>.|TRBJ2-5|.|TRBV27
TGTGCCAGCAGTTTGCAGGGTAGGGAAGAGACCCAGTACTTC
CASSLQGREETQYF
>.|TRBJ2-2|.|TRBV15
TGTGCCACCAGCTCAGATTCGGGCGGGGAGCTGTTTTTT
CATSSDSGGELFF
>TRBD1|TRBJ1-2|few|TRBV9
TGTGCCAGCAGCGTAGTCGGGACAGGGACGAAGTATGGCTACACCTTC
CASSVVGTGTKYGYTF
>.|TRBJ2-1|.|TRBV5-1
TGCGCCACCCGCTCGGGTGGGGGCTCAGGGTACAATGAGCAGTTCTTC
CATRSGGGSGYNEQFF
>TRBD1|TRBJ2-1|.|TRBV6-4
TGTGCCAGCAGTGAACGGACAGGGGGCCTTGAGCAGTTCTTC
CASSERTGGLEQFF
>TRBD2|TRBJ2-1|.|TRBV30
TGTGCCTGGAGTATGGGACTAGCGTTCGATGAGCAGTTCTTC
CAWSMGLAFDEQFF
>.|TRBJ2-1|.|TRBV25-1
TGTGCCAGCAGTGGCGCAGGGGAGGCTGAGCAGTTCTTC
CASSGAGEAEQFF
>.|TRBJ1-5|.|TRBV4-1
TGCGCCAGCAGCCAAAGGAGCGGTGGCAATCAGCCCCAGCATTTT
CASSQRSGGNQPQHF
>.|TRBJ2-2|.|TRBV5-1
TGCGCCAGCAGCTTGGATAACATTTCCGGGGAGCTGTTTTTT
CASSLDNISGELFF
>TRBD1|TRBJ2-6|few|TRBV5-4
TGTGCCATCCCGACAGGGTCACCACCCAGCTCTGGGGCCAACGTCCTGACTTTC
CAIPTGSPPSSGANVLTF
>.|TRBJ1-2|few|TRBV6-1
TGTGCCAGCAGTGTGTCAGAGACCTATGGCTACACCTTC
CASSVSETYGYTF
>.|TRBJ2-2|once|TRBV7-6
TGTGCCAGCAGCGCGAACACCGGGGAGCTGTTTTTT
CASSANTGELFF
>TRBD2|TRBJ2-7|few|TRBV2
TGTGCCAGCAACCCGGGACTAGCGGGGGGGCCCGGAGGCTTC
CASNPGLAGGPGGF
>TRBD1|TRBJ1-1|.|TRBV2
TGTGCCAGCAGAGGGGACAGGGGGCAGGCTGAAGCTTTCTTT
CASRGDRGQAEAFF
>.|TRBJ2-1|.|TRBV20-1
TGCAGTGCTATAGGAATCAATGAGCAGTTCTTC
CSAIGINEQFF
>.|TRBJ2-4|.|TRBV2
TGTGCCAGCAGGAACCGACCGGGGAAAAACAAAAACATTCAGTACTTC
CASRNRPGKNKNIQYF
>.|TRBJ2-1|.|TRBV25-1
TGTGCCAGCAGTCCCCCCCAACCGGGACCACAGTTCTTC
CASSPPQPGPQFF
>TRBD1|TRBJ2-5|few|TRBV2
TGTGCCAGCAGTGTGAACAGGGGGCCACGGGAGACCCAGTACTTC
CASSVNRGPRETQYF
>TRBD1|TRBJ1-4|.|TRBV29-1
TGCAGCGTCTACGGGACAGGGGGAAGGAGGGAAAAACTGTTTTTT
CSVYGTGGRREKLFF
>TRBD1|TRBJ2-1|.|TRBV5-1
TGCGCCAGCAGTCAGGGGGCGAACAATGAGCAGTTCTTC
CASSQGANNEQFF
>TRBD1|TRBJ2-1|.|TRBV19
TGTGCCAGTAGCCCAACAGGGGGCTCCTACAATGAGCAGTTCTTC
CASSPTGGSYNEQFF
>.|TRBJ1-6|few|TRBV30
TGTGCCGGTAGCAGGGGCAGCCAAACATATAATTCACCCCTCCACTTT
CAGSRGSQTYNSPLHF
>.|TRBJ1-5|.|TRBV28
TGTGCCAGCACCTGGACAGATCAGCCCCAGCATTTT
CASTWTDQPQHF
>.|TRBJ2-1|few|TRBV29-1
TGCAGCGTACACCCCTACAATGAGCAGTTCTTC
CSVHPYNEQFF
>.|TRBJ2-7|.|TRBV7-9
TGTTCACGGGGGAAAGCTCTACGAGGGCAGTACTTC
CSRGKALRGQYF
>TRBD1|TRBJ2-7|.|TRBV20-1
TGCAGTGCGGGGACAGGGGGCGAGCAGTACTTC
CSAGTGGEQYF
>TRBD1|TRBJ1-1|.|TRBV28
TGTGCCATTTCGACAGGGCTGAACACTGAAGCTTTCTTT
CAISTGLNTEAFF
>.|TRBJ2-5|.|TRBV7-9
TGTGCCAGCAGCTTAGCAGAAGAGACCCAGTACTTC
CASSLAEETQYF
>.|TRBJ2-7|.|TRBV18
TGTGCCAGCTCACCACCCGAGATTTACGAGCAGTACTTC
CASSPPEIYEQYF
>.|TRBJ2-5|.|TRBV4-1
TGCGCCAGCAGCCAAAGGGGGCGGGGTCGCGGAGAGACCCAGTACTTC
CASSQRGRGRGETQYF
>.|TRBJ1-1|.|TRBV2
TGTGCCAGCAGTGAAACGGGAGGGGACACTGAAGCTTTCTTT
CASSETGGDTEAFF
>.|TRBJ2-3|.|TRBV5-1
TGCGCCAGCAGCCTCCGCCGCGGCACAGATACGCAGTATTTT
CASSLRRGTDTQYF
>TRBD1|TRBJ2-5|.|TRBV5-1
TGCGCCAGCAGACTTCACAGGGGCCAAGAGACCCAGTACTTC
CASRLHRGQETQYF
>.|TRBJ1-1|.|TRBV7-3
TGTGCCAGCAGCTTATCCGCAGGGAACACTGAAGCTTTCTTT
CASSLSAGNTEAFF
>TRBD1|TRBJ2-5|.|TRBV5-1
TGCGCCAGCAACAAGGGGACAGTACAAGAGACCCAGTACTTC
CASNKGTVQETQYF
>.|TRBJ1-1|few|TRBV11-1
TGTGCCAGCAGACCGGGACGGCCGGACACTGAAGCTTTCTTT
CASRPGRPDTEAFF
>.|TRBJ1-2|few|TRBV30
TGTGCCTGGAACTACTTATTTAACTATGGCTACACCTTC
CAWNYLFNYGYTF
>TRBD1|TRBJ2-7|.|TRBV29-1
TGCAGCGTTGACCGTGGACAGGGGCTCGAGCAGTACTTC
CSVDRGQGLEQYF